These 17 T cell receptor beta chains were all obtained from the same sample, sequenced in a study of T cells expressing NK-cell markers. TCRdb reprocessed the 5' RACE reads, with one entry per CDR3 protein and no DNA. This listing includes 450,000 to 600,000 distinct CDR3 sequences. Source material: blood T cells: a sorted CD56 or NKG2C T cell subset, CD4+ or CD8+ T cells, or bulk PBMC T cells (not recorded which). The receptors here all came from a man between 18 and 35 years old in good health.

The chain is built from TRBV24-1 and TRBJ2-1. This CDR3 is built from 14 residues. Germline V CDR1 and CDR2: KGHDR, SFDVKD. The CDR3 loop reads CATSDRGSYNEQFF.

The chain combines TRBV27 with TRBJ2-5. Germline V CDR1 and CDR2: MNHEY, SMNVEV (reference sequence). This CDR3 spans 13 amino acids. Here the CDR3 reads CASSSRSGETQYF.

The V and J genes are TRBV27 and TRBJ1-1; lacking DNA, the TRBD1 call made by TCRdb goes unchecked. The CDR3 runs to 13 residues. Germline assignment: CDR1 MNHEY and CDR2 SMNVEV (reference sequence). CDR3 loop: CASSDRGNTEAFF.

The rearrangement uses TRBV5-4 and TRBJ2-2; the TCRdb call, TRBD1, lacks DNA for checking. The CDR3 is made up of 15 amino acids. Germline CDR1 SGHNT, CDR2 YYREEE (reference sequence). CDR3 residues: CASSLGGRYTGELFF.

V and J are TRBV11-1 and TRBJ2-3; the D gene TCRdb calls, TRBD2, cannot be checked with no DNA. Germline values: CDR1 SGHAT, CDR2 FQDESV (reference sequence). The length of the CDR3 is 18 residues. The CDR3 loop reads CASSLAVGLANRPDTQYF.

The chain carries TRBV20-1 and TRBJ2-2; the D gene TCRdb calls, TRBD1, cannot be checked with no DNA. This CDR3 is built from 15 residues. CDR1 is DFQATT and CDR2 is SNEGSKA in the germline V gene (reference sequence). The CDR3 protein is CSAAPMGRQAGELFF.

CDR3 residues: CASSDTYQETQYF. This chain connects TRBV6-1 to TRBJ2-5. This CDR3 is built from 13 residues. Per germline, CDR1 MNHNS and CDR2 SASEGT.

The chain combines TRBV20-1 with TRBJ1-1; the D call from TCRdb, TRBD1, cannot be confirmed without DNA. The germline V gene encodes CDR1 DFQATT and CDR2 SNEGSKA (reference sequence). The CDR3 contains 15 residues. CDR3 region: CSARGQGVRNTEAFF.

The chain has TRBV7-2 and TRBJ2-7; TCRdb's assignment of TRBD1 cannot be checked, as there is no DNA. This CDR3 contains 15 residues. The germline CDR1 and CDR2 sequences are SGHTA and FQGNSA. The CDR3 reads CASSLAMGGHYEQYF.

The chain carries TRBV7-9 and TRBJ2-1; TCRdb gives TRBD2 as the D gene, but with no DNA this cannot be confirmed. CDR3 length: 16 amino acids. Germline V gives CDR1 SEHNR, CDR2 FQNEAQ (reference sequence). CDR3 residues: CASSSSRDQSYNEQFF.

The chain uses TRBV7-3 and TRBJ1-1; TCRdb outputs TRBD1, but without DNA this stays unchecked. The germline V gene encodes CDR1 SGHTA and CDR2 FQGTGA. This CDR3 has 14 residues. The CDR3: CASSQQGGNTEAFF.

The chain is built from TRBV6-2 or TRBV6-3 and TRBJ2-3; TCRdb names TRBD1, which stays unverified in the absence of DNA. The V gene's germline CDR1 is MNHEY and CDR2 SVGEGT. The CDR3 covers 16 residues. The CDR3 loop reads CASEDWGMRGTDTQYF.

This sequence joins TRBV27 and TRBJ2-1; the D gene TCRdb calls, TRBD1, cannot be checked with no DNA. CDR1 and CDR2 (germline): MNHEY, SMNVEV (reference sequence). This CDR3 has 14 amino acids. CDR3 region: CASSPGDRLGEQFF.

The chain recombines TRBV20-1 with TRBJ1-1; no DNA is available, so the TRBD1 call from TCRdb remains unchecked. CDR1 and CDR2 (germline): DFQATT, SNEGSKA (reference sequence). The CDR3 has 14 residues. The CDR3 reads CSARGGGERTEAFF.

This chain joins TRBV20-1 and TRBJ1-2; TCRdb's assignment of TRBD1 cannot be checked, as there is no DNA. Germline assignment: CDR1 DFQATT and CDR2 SNEGSKA (reference sequence). The CDR3 consists of 12 residues. This chain's CDR3 is CSAREGGHGYTF.

The rearrangement links TRBV18 to TRBJ2-1. The CDR3 has 16 amino acids. Germline lookup yields CDR1 KGHSH and CDR2 LQKENI. CDR3 loop: CASSPPNRRVYNEQFF.

The chain is built from TRBV12-3 or TRBV12-4 and TRBJ2-3. The CDR3 loop spans 11 amino acids. The CDR3 spells CASSSIETQYF.